These T cell receptor beta chains were read from a single sample in a study of T cells in Graves' hyperthyroidism and ophthalmopathy. MiXCR, applied by TCRdb to the multiplex PCR reads, yields one record per CDR3 protein. Counted here are over 350,000 distinct CDR3 sequences, roughly 14% occurring once; the ten biggest clones make up 13%. The sequencing sample was made of blood. Receptors were obtained from a man younger than 35 with Graves' ophthalmopathy. CDR3s include the opening cysteine and the closing phenylalanine or tryptophan. The D gene is left open where the match is weak. Clone sizes are given selectively: once, few, many, or a class where the clone is expanded.

j_call | clone_size | v_call | d_call | cdr3_aa | cdr3_nt
TRBJ2-7 | many | TRBV10-3 | NA | CAIRSEGGGLYYEQYF | TGTGCCATCAGATCAGAAGGGGGAGGGCTTTATTACGAGCAGTACTTC
TRBJ2-5 | NA | TRBV20-1 | TRBD1 | CSGTGGQGVLETQYF | TGCAGTGGGACCGGGGGACAGGGGGTCCTAGAGACCCAGTACTTC
TRBJ2-5 | many | TRBV6-1 | NA | CASSDGYRETQYF | TGTGCCAGCAGTGATGGATATAGGGAGACCCAGTACTTC
TRBJ1-1 | NA | TRBV6-1 | NA | CASSLAVGTTEAFF | TGTGCCAGCAGTCTAGCAGTGGGGACCACTGAAGCTTTCTTT
TRBJ2-3 | many | TRBV4-1 | NA | CASSQPGADTQYF | TGTGCCAGCAGCCAACCGGGTGCGGATACGCAGTATTTT
TRBJ1-2 | many | TRBV2 | TRBD1 | CASMGQGYGYTF | TGTGCCAGCATGGGACAGGGCTATGGCTACACCTTC
TRBJ2-1 | many | TRBV12-3/TRBV12-4 | NA | CASSLWEAEQFF | TGTGCCAGCAGTTTGTGGGAGGCTGAGCAGTTCTTC
TRBJ1-1 | NA | TRBV18 | TRBD1 | CASSPRTGGDTEAFF | TGTGCCAGCTCACCTCGGACAGGGGGGGACACTGAAGCTTTCTTT
TRBJ2-2 | few | TRBV5-1 | TRBD2 | CASSLGSGAEAGELFF | TGCGCCAGCAGCTTAGGTAGCGGGGCTGAAGCCGGGGAGCTGTTTTTT
TRBJ2-5 | many | TRBV7-3 | NA | CASSLWGGDTRETQYF | TGTGCCAGCAGCTTATGGGGCGGGGACACTCGGGAGACCCAGTACTTC
TRBJ2-7 | many | TRBV7-8 | NA | CASSSRDSYEQYF | TGTGCCAGCAGCTCCCGGGACTCCTACGAGCAGTACTTC
TRBJ2-2 | few | TRBV7-9 | NA | CASSPSGLAYTGELFF | TGTGCCAGCAGTCCCTCCGGTTTAGCGTACACCGGGGAGCTGTTTTTT
TRBJ2-1 | many | TRBV5-1 | NA | CASSPTGGQYNEQFF | TGCGCCAGCAGCCCCACGGGGGGACAGTACAATGAGCAGTTCTTC
TRBJ1-2 | many | TRBV3-1 | NA | CASSQDRKVGYTF | TGTGCCAGCAGCCAAGATCGAAAGGTGGGCTACACCTTC
TRBJ1-1 | many | TRBV3-1 | NA | CASSQEDTEAFF | TGTGCCAGCAGCCAAGAAGACACTGAAGCTTTCTTT
TRBJ1-1 | many | TRBV5-1 | NA | CASSFDQMNTEAFF | TGCGCCAGCAGCTTCGACCAAATGAACACTGAAGCTTTCTTT
TRBJ2-7 | NA | TRBV4-2 | TRBD2 | CASSQLAGVSSQALEQYF | TGTGCCAGCAGCCAGCTAGCGGGAGTCTCATCCCAGGCCTTGGAGCAGTACTTC